A selection of T cell receptor beta chains follows, all from one sample in a study of blood T cell repertoires in COVID-19. Profiled with immunoSEQ multiplex PCR; TCRdb holds only in-frame clones, not every one. Here the sample spans about 110,000 clones, 75% to 85% being singletons. The specimen was peripheral blood. The origin of the receptors is a man between 65 and 85 years old with acute or convalescent COVID-19. The CDR3 runs from the conserved cysteine through the conserved F or W. The D gene is left open where the match is weak. Some rows mark clone size as missing; the rest say once, few, many or name a class of expanded clone.

>TRBJ1-6|NA|TRBV7-6|NA
TGTGCCAGCAGCTTGACAGCTGTTAATTCACCCCTCCACTTT
CASSLTAVNSPLHF
>TRBJ1-6|NA|TRBV18|NA
TGTGCCAGCTCACCGGCGGCCCCATCGAATTCACCCCTCCACTTT
CASSPAAPSNSPLHF
>TRBJ2-5|TRBD2|TRBV5-4|NA
TGTGCCAGCAGCTTCACGGGGGAGGGGACCCAGTACTTC
CASSFTGEGTQYF
>TRBJ1-2|NA|TRBV2|NA
TGTGCCAGCAGCCTACAGGGTGCGATTTATGGCTACACCTTC
CASSLQGAIYGYTF
>TRBJ2-3|TRBD1|TRBV24-1|NA
TGTGCCACCAGTGATTTCCCCGGGACCTCCGGGACAGTGACAGATACGCAGTATTTT
CATSDFPGTSGTVTDTQYF
>TRBJ1-2|NA|TRBV29-1|once
TGCAGCGTTGAAGAGGCGGGAGGAGGCTATGGCTACACCTTC
CSVEEAGGGYGYTF
>TRBJ1-1|TRBD1|TRBV28|NA
TGTGCCAGCAGTTTAGGGGACAGGGATTTGAACACTGAAGCTTTCTTT
CASSLGDRDLNTEAFF
>TRBJ2-2|NA|TRBV11-3|NA
TGTGCCAGCAGCCGACCCGGGGTCACCGGGGAGCTGTTTTTT
CASSRPGVTGELFF
>TRBJ2-2|TRBD2|TRBV28|NA
TGTGCCAGCAGTCCTCCCCGGCCTAGCGGCACCGGGGAGCTGTTTTTT
CASSPPRPSGTGELFF
>TRBJ1-2|NA|TRBV6-5|NA
TGTGCCAGCAGTTACTTGGGGGAGGACGGCTACACCTTC
CASSYLGEDGYTF
>TRBJ2-5|TRBD2|TRBV6-1|once
TGTGCCAGCAGTGAAATAGCGGGAGGGCCGATGGAGACCCAGTACTTC
CASSEIAGGPMETQYF
>TRBJ1-1|NA|TRBV5-5|once
TGTGCCAGCAGCCCCTTCGGGGGTTTGAACACTGAAGCTTTCTTT
CASSPFGGLNTEAFF
>TRBJ2-3|NA|TRBV9|NA
TGTGCCAGCAGCGCCCGGGGACTGCACCGGGACTTCACAGATACGCAGTATTTT
CASSARGLHRDFTDTQYF
>TRBJ2-4|TRBD2|TRBV2|few
TGTGCCAGCAGTACCGGGACGGAGGGACTAGCGGGAGGCCCCCGGAAAGCCAAAAACATTCAGTACTTC
CASSTGTEGLAGGPRKAKNIQYF
>TRBJ1-2|NA|TRBV19|NA
TGTGCCAGTAGTACGTGGGGAGGTGGCTACACCTTC
CASSTWGGGYTF
>TRBJ1-5|NA|TRBV19|NA
TGTGCCAGTAGTTTTCCTCGGGGGATCGTTCAGCCCCAGCATTTT
CASSFPRGIVQPQHF
>TRBJ1-6|NA|TRBV5-1|few
TGCGCCAGCAGCTTGATGGACACAAGAACGTCACCCCTCCACTTT
CASSLMDTRTSPLHF
>TRBJ2-3|TRBD2|TRBV24-1|NA
TGTGCCACCAGTGATTGGACTAGCGGGAGAGATACGCAGTATTTT
CATSDWTSGRDTQYF
>TRBJ2-1|TRBD2|TRBV5-6|once
TGTGCCAGCAGTTTAGCGGGGGTGCCCTCCCATGAGCAGTTCTTC
CASSLAGVPSHEQFF
>TRBJ2-7|NA|TRBV5-4|NA
TGTGCCAGCAGCCCGGGATTCTCGAGCTCCTACGAGCAGTACTTC
CASSPGFSSSYEQYF
>TRBJ2-2|TRBD2|TRBV2|few
TGTGCCAGCAGTAGGAGCGGGGTCTCTACCGGGGAGCTGTTTTTT
CASSRSGVSTGELFF
>TRBJ2-6|NA|TRBV18|NA
TGTGCCAGCTCACCCCAGGGGTCGCCTGGGGCCAACGTCCTGACTTTC
CASSPQGSPGANVLTF
>TRBJ2-1|NA|TRBV5-1|once
TGCGCCAGCAGCAATACAGGGTCCGGCCCCAATTTGGATGAGCAGTTCTTC
CASSNTGSGPNLDEQFF
>TRBJ1-6|TRBD1|TRBV5-1|once
TGCGCCAGCAGCAACGGACAGGGCCCATCTTCACCCCTCCACTTT
CASSNGQGPSSPLHF
>TRBJ1-2|NA|TRBV3-1/TRBV3-2|once
TGTGCCAGCAGCCAAGACTGGCAGGGGACTGGCTACACCTTC
CASSQDWQGTGYTF
>TRBJ1-2|NA|TRBV11-1|NA
TGTGCCAGCAGCTTCTCCGGTACTGGCTACACCTTC
CASSFSGTGYTF
>TRBJ1-2|TRBD1|TRBV30|NA
TGTGCCTGGGGGACAGGTTCTCCCTATGGCTACACCTTC
CAWGTGSPYGYTF
>TRBJ1-2|TRBD1|TRBV28|NA
TGTGCCAGCAGTTTAACGGACAGGGGATTTGGCTACACCTTC
CASSLTDRGFGYTF
>TRBJ1-5|TRBD1|TRBV28|NA
TGTGCCAGCAGCAATCAGGGACAGGGCCAAGTCCAGCATTTT
CASSNQGQGQVQHF
>TRBJ2-5|TRBD2|TRBV15|NA
TGTGCCACCAGCAGAGATAGGACGGGGGGAGAGACCCAGTACTTC
CATSRDRTGGETQYF
>TRBJ1-2|NA|TRBV7-9|NA
TGTGCCAGCGCCCCCGGGGGTGTCTATGGCTACACCTTC
CASAPGGVYGYTF
>TRBJ2-1|TRBD2|TRBV7-3|NA
TGTGCCAGCAGCTTAATGAGCGGGGGTGTAGATGAGCAGTTCTTC
CASSLMSGGVDEQFF
>TRBJ1-2|NA|TRBV6-1|NA
TGTGCCAGCAGTGAAGCGTTCGGACACCCTTACTATGGCTACACCTTC
CASSEAFGHPYYGYTF
>TRBJ1-4|TRBD1|TRBV5-1|NA
TGCGCCAGCAGCTTGGAAGGGGGCGGAAATGAAAAACTGTTTTTT
CASSLEGGGNEKLFF
>TRBJ1-2|TRBD1|TRBV5-5|NA
TGTGCCAGCAGCCCGGAAGGGGACAGGAACATTTATGGCTACACCTTC
CASSPEGDRNIYGYTF
>TRBJ2-7|TRBD1|TRBV3-1/TRBV3-2|few
TGTGCCAGAGGGGACAGGGGAACCTACGAGCAGTACTTC
CARGDRGTYEQYF
>TRBJ1-5|NA|TRBV10-3|NA
TGTGCCATCAGTCCAGGGGAGAGTCAGCCCCAGCATTTT
CAISPGESQPQHF
>TRBJ2-7|NA|TRBV7-8|NA
TGTGCCAGCGCCCCCGGGAGATCCTACGAGCAGTACTTC
CASAPGRSYEQYF
>TRBJ2-1|NA|TRBV3-1/TRBV3-2|NA
TGTGCCAGCAGCCTCACCCAAACAGGCCGTGACGGGAATGAGCAGTTCTTC
CASSLTQTGRDGNEQFF
>TRBJ1-3|NA|TRBV7-9|NA
TGTGCCAGCAGCCCCCAGGTGGGCTCTGGAAACACCATATATTTT
CASSPQVGSGNTIYF
>TRBJ1-2|TRBD1|TRBV27|NA
TGTGCCAGCAGTTTAGCAGCCGGGACAGGGGACTATGGCTACACCTTC
CASSLAAGTGDYGYTF
>TRBJ1-1|NA|TRBV18|once
TGTGCCAGCTCACCCCAGAAGAACACTGAAGCTTTCTTT
CASSPQKNTEAFF
>TRBJ2-3|NA|TRBV30|NA
TGTGCCTGGAGTGTATCAGGGCAAACTAGCACAGATACGCAGTATTTT
CAWSVSGQTSTDTQYF
>TRBJ1-2|NA|TRBV29-1|NA
TGCAGCGTTGACCTCTATGGCTACACCTTC
CSVDLYGYTF
>TRBJ1-1|TRBD1|TRBV27|few
TGTGCCAGCAGTTTATGGACAGGGTCGGGAGCTTTCTTT
CASSLWTGSGAFF
>TRBJ2-3|NA|TRBV28|NA
TGTGCCAGCAGTTTATGGGGGCAGGGATCGACAGATACGCAGTATTTT
CASSLWGQGSTDTQYF
>TRBJ1-5|TRBD1|TRBV6-5|NA
TGTGCCAGCAGTAGAACAGGGGGCCCGAATCAGCCCCAGCATTTT
CASSRTGGPNQPQHF
>TRBJ1-3|TRBD1|TRBV9|NA
TGTGCCAGCAGCGTAGAGGGACAGGGCGGGGGAAACACCATATATTTT
CASSVEGQGGGNTIYF
>TRBJ2-7|TRBD1|TRBV9|few
TGTGCCAGCAGCGCTGGAGGGACAGGGAATTCCGAGCAGTACTTC
CASSAGGTGNSEQYF
>TRBJ2-2|TRBD1|TRBV5-1|few
TGCGCCAGCAGCTTACAGGGGGCTCTCGGGGAGCTGTTTTTT
CASSLQGALGELFF
>TRBJ1-5|TRBD1|TRBV10-3|NA
TGTGCCATCAGTACAGGGGAGGCTCAGCCCCAGCATTTT
CAISTGEAQPQHF
>TRBJ2-2|TRBD2|TRBV6-5|NA
TGTGCCAGCAGATTTAGCGGGGGGGCCACCGGGGAGCTGTTTTTT
CASRFSGGATGELFF
>TRBJ1-4|TRBD1|TRBV7-9|few
TGTGCCAGCAGCTGGGGACAGGGGCAGAATGAAAAACTGTTTTTT
CASSWGQGQNEKLFF
>TRBJ2-1|NA|TRBV4-2|NA
TGTGCCAGCAGCCATATAGCGACCGATGAGCAGTTCTTC
CASSHIATDEQFF